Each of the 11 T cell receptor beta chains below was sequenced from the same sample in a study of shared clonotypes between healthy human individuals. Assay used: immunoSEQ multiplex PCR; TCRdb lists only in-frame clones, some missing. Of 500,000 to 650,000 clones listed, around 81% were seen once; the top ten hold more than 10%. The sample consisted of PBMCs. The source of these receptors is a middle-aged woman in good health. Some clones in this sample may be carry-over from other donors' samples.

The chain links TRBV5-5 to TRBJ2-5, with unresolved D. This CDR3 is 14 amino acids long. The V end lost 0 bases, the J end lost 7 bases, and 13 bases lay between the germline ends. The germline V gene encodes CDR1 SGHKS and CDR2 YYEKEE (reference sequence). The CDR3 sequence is CASSLEGSPRTQYF. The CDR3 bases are TGTGCCAGCAGCTTGGAAGGCTCGCCTCGGACCCAGTACTTC.

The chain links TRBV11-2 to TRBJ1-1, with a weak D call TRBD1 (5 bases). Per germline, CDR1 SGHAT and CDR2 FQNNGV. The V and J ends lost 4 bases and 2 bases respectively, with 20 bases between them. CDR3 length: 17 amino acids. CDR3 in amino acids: CASSSKFPTEINTEAFF. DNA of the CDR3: TGTGCCAGCAGCTCTAAGTTCCCGACAGAGATCAACACTGAAGCTTTCTTT.

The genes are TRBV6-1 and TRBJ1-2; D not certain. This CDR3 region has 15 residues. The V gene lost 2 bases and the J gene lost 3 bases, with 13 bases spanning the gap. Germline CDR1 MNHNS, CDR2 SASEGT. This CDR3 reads CASSELGFGDYGYTF. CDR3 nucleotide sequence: TGTGCCAGCAGTGAATTGGGCTTCGGTGACTATGGCTACACCTTC.

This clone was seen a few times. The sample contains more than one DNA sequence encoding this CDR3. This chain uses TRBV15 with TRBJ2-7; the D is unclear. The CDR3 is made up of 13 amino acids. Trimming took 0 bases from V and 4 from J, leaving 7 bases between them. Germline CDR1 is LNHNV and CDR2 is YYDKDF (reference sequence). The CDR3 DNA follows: TGTGCCACCAGCAGAGATCTTGGGTACGAGCAGTACTTC. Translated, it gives CATSRDLGYEQYF.

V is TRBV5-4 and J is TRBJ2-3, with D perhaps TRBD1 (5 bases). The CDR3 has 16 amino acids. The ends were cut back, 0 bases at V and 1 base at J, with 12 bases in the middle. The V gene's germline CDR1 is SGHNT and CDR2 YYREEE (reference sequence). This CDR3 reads CASSLVQARGTDTQYF. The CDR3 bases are TGTGCCAGCAGCTTGGTGCAGGCCAGGGGCACAGATACGCAGTATTTT.

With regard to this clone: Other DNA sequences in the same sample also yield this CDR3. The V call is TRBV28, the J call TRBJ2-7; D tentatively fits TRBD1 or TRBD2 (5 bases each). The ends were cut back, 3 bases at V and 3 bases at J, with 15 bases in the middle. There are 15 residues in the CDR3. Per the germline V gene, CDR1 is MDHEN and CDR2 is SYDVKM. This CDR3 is CASSFPQGARYEQYF. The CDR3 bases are TGTGCCAGCAGTTTCCCTCAGGGAGCCCGCTACGAGCAGTACTTC.

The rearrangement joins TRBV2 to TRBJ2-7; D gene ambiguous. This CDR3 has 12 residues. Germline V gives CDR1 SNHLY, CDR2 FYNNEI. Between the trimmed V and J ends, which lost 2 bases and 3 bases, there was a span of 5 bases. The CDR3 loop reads CASSEQVYEQYF. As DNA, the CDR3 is TGTGCCAGCAGTGAACAAGTCTACGAGCAGTACTTC.

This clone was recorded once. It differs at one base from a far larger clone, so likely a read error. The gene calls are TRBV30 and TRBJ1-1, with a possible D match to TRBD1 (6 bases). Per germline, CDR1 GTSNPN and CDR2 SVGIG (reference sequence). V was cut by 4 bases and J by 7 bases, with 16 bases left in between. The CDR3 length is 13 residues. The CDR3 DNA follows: TGTGCCTGGACCATGCAGAAGGACAGTGAAGCTTTCTTT. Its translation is CAWTMQKDSEAFF.

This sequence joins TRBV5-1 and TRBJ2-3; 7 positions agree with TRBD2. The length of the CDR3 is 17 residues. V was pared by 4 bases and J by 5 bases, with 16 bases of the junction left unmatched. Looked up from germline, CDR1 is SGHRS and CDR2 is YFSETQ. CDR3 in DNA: TGCGCCAGCAGCCGGGGGTTTGGCGGGAGCGATAAAGATACGCAGTATTTT. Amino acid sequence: CASSRGFGGSDKDTQYF.

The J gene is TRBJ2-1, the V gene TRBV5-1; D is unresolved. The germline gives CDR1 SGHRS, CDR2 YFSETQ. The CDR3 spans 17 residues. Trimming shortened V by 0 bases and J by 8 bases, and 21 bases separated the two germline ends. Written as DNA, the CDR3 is TGCGCCAGCAGCTTGGCCTCCAACTCGGCAGTATCTGATGAGCAGTTCTTC. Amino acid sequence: CASSLASNSAVSDEQFF.

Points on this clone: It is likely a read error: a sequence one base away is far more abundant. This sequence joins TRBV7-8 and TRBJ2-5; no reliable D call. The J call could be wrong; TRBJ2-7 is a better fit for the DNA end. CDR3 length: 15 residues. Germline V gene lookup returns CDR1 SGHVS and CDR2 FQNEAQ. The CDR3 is CASSFLRHSPYEQYF. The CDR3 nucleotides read TGTGCCAGCAGTTTCCTCCGCCACTCACCCTACGAGCAGTACTTC.